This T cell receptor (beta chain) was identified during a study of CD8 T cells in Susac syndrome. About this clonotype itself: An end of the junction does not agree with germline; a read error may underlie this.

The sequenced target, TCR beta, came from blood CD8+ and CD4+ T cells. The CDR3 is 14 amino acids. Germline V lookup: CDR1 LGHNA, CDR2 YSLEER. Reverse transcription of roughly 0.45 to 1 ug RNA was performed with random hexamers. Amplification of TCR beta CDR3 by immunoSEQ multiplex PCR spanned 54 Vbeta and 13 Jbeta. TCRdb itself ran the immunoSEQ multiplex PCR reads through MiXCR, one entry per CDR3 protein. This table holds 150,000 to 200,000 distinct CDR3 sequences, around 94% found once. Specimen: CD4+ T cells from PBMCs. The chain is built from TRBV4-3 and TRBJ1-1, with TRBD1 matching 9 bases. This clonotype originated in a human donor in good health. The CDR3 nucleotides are TGCGCCAGCAGCGAAGAGGCGGGACAGGGACGGGCTTTCTTT. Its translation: CASSEEAGQGRAFF.